This record looks at one TCR beta chain sequence and its context. Its antigen is undetermined. V dropped 0 bases and J dropped 3 bases, with 12 bases sitting between them. There are 16 residues in the CDR3. Germline CDR1 is LGHDT and CDR2 is YNNKEL (reference sequence). Method: immunoSEQ multiplex PCR; TCRdb's copy keeps in-frame clones and lacks some. The sample consists of roughly 160,000 clones, about nine tenths of them appearing once. The sample comes from a study of T cell responses to AZD1222 COVID-19 vaccine. Study-wide context: Pooling was applied to second doses at about 4 or about 12 weeks.

The study, taken as a whole, reports: Distributed over spike, vaccine-associated CD4 TCRs predominated at 160-218 and 743-854.

The rearrangement uses TRBV3-1 (or the pseudogene TRBV3-2) and TRBJ1-3, with a possible D match to TRBD1 (5 bases). Material: peripheral blood, obtained on day 0 of AZD1222 vaccination. The receptor comes from an adult in good health. The CDR3: CASSQDSGTRGNTIYF. For the CDR3, the DNA is TGTGCCAGCAGCCAAGACAGCGGGACGCGTGGAAACACCATATATTTT.